Following are 23 T cell receptor beta chains from one sample sequenced in a study of radiotherapy plus CTLA-4 blockade in lung cancer. Method: immunoSEQ multiplex PCR; TCRdb's copy keeps in-frame clones and lacks some. The sample records about 80,000 clones, more than 80% being singletons. Material: peripheral blood, obtained from a patient treated with radiotherapy plus ipilimumab. These receptors were obtained from a human donor with non-small cell lung cancer who had stable disease on radiotherapy plus ipilimumab.

V usage is TRBV6-5 and J usage is TRBJ2-5; a possible D gene is TRBD2 (6 bases). The CDR3 has 15 amino acids. Germline CDR1 MNHEY, CDR2 SVGAGI. Trimming took off 6 bases at V and 0 bases at J, with 14 bases between the two ends. Written as DNA, the CDR3 is TGTGCCAGCAGACCCCAGGGACTGTACCAAGAGACCCAGTACTTC. It specifies CASRPQGLYQETQYF.

This chain uses TRBV19 with TRBJ1-2; no firm D call. V was clipped by 5 bases and J by 3 bases, with 16 bases between them. The CDR3 spans 15 residues. Germline CDR1 is LNHDA and CDR2 is SQIVND (reference sequence). The CDR3 here is CASSVSKTSHYGYTF. In nucleotides, the CDR3 is TGTGCCAGTAGTGTTTCCAAGACCTCACACTATGGCTACACCTTC.

This rearrangement joins TRBV7-9 to TRBJ2-1, with D unresolved. V lost 5 bases and J 9 bases, leaving 8 bases between the germline ends. CDR1 and CDR2 (germline): SEHNR, FQNEAQ (reference sequence). The CDR3 is 11 amino acids. This chain's CDR3 is CASSARGEQFF. DNA of the CDR3: TGTGCCAGCAGCGCCAGAGGTGAGCAGTTCTTC.

This chain joins TRBV7-9 and TRBJ2-1, with no clear D. The CDR3 runs to 13 residues. V lost 9 bases, J lost 8 bases, and 17 bases lay in between. Germline CDR1 SEHNR, CDR2 FQNEAQ (reference sequence). The CDR3 here is CASSLRLGDEQFF. CDR3 in DNA: TGTGCCAGTTCCCTGAGGCTAGGCGATGAGCAGTTCTTC.

The chain has TRBV27 and TRBJ2-2; 9 positions match TRBD1. CDR1 is MNHEY, CDR2 SMNVEV, per germline (reference sequence). The V gene end was trimmed by 5 bases and the J gene end by 1 base; junction bases not matched to a gene: 11. This CDR3 is built from 18 residues. The CDR3 loop reads CASSPYRGPGLNTGELFF. In DNA, the CDR3 is TGTGCCAGCAGTCCCTACAGGGGGCCGGGTCTGAACACCGGGGAGCTGTTTTTT.

The V and J genes are TRBV5-4 and TRBJ2-7; possible D gene TRBD2, 5 bases. Germline V gene lookup returns CDR1 SGHNT and CDR2 YYREEE (reference sequence). Trimming pared 2 bases from V and 0 bases from J, leaving 9 bases between. The CDR3 loop spans 14 amino acids. CDR3 nucleotide sequence: TGTGCCAGCAGCTTCGGCGGACTCTCCTACGAGCAGTACTTC. It is translated as CASSFGGLSYEQYF.

The gene calls are TRBV6-5 and TRBJ2-7; 9 bases line up with TRBD1. V lost 5 bases, J lost 5 bases, and 10 bases stayed unmatched. Looked up from germline, CDR1 is MNHEY and CDR2 is SVGAGI. The CDR3 totals 15 residues. This chain's CDR3 is CASSATGGRRNEQYF. The CDR3 coding sequence is TGTGCCAGCAGTGCTACAGGGGGCCGGCGAAACGAGCAGTACTTC.

This chain joins TRBV11-2 and TRBJ2-1; TRBD1 matches at 7 bases. Germline V CDR1 and CDR2: SGHAT, FQNNGV. The CDR3 covers 14 residues. Trimming removed 7 bases from V and 3 bases from J; junction bases left unmatched: 6. CDR3 DNA sequence: TGTGCCAGCACCTACCGGGACAGCTACAATGAGCAGTTCTTC. Residues: CASTYRDSYNEQFF.

The V call is TRBV11-3, the J call TRBJ2-7; 10 positions match TRBD2. This CDR3 spans 15 amino acids. With V trimmed by 5 bases and J by 3 bases, 7 bases remained unmatched. Germline loops: CDR1 SGHNT, CDR2 YENEEA. This CDR3 reads CASSPSGSKVYEQYF. In DNA, the CDR3 is TGTGCCAGCAGCCCTAGCGGGAGTAAGGTCTACGAGCAGTACTTC.

There are a few counts of this clone. The gene calls are TRBV18 and TRBJ2-2; no reliable D call. The CDR3 is 15 amino acids. With 6 bases removed from V and 7 bases from J, the gap between germline ends came to 18 bases. Germline CDR1 KGHSH, CDR2 LQKENI. CDR3 in amino acids: CASSPNSPQHGELFF. The CDR3 nucleotides are TGTGCCAGCTCCCCCAACTCGCCGCAACACGGGGAGCTGTTTTTT. Supplemented by reference TRBV18 and TRBJ2-2, the full variable domain reads NAGVMQNPRHLVRRRGQEARLRCSPMKGHSHVYWYRQLPEEGLKFMVYLQKENIIDESGMPKERFSAEFPKEGPSILRIQQVVRGDSAAYFCASSPNSPQHGELFFGEGSRLTVL.

The rearrangement links TRBV5-4 to TRBJ2-3; 10 positions match TRBD2. Germline values: CDR1 SGHNT, CDR2 YYREEE (reference sequence). This CDR3 has 17 residues. The trim removed 4 bases at V and 1 base at J, leaving 9 bases unmatched. CDR3 protein: CASSRWASGSGTDTQYF. In nucleotides, the CDR3 is TGTGCCAGCAGCAGATGGGCTAGCGGGAGCGGCACAGATACGCAGTATTTT.

This sequence joins TRBV30 and TRBJ1-5; possibly TRBD1 for D (6 bases). Trimming cost V 2 bases and J 8 bases, with 13 bases left between them. The CDR3 extends over 13 amino acids. Per the germline V gene, CDR1 is GTSNPN and CDR2 is SVGIG (reference sequence). Here the CDR3 DNA reads TGTGCCTGGAGTAGGGGGGCGGAGGAGCCCCAGCATTTT. This codes for CAWSRGAEEPQHF.

Remarks on this clone: One junction end disagrees with the germline gene, perhaps due to a read error. The chain recombines TRBV28 with TRBJ2-1; D remains unclear. CDR1 is MDHEN and CDR2 is SYDVKM in the germline V gene. There are 11 residues in the CDR3. The CDR3 sequence is CASSLGTYSLF. CDR3 DNA: TGTGCCAGCAGCCTAGGAACCTACTCCCTCTTC.

The chain is built from TRBV9 and TRBJ1-2; D is possibly TRBD1 (6 bases). Trimming stripped 7 bases from V and 8 bases from J, with 30 bases between. The CDR3 contains 17 residues. The germline V gene encodes CDR1 SGDLS and CDR2 YYNGEE. The CDR3 DNA sequence: TGTGCCAGCGCCCCCCCTCCCCCCACAGGGATTTTGGAAGGCTACACCTTC. Its protein is CASAPPPPTGILEGYTF.

The V gene is TRBV11-2, the J gene TRBJ2-3; 8 bases line up with TRBD2. The V gene's germline CDR1 is SGHAT and CDR2 FQNNGV. V gave up 6 bases and J gave up 4 bases; unmatched junction bases: 6. There are 14 residues in the CDR3. This chain's CDR3 is CASRQRGGADTQYF. The CDR3 DNA follows: TGTGCCAGCAGACAACGGGGGGGGGCAGATACGCAGTATTTT.

The chain links TRBV7-2 to TRBJ1-5, with D perhaps TRBD1 (5 bases). V was shortened by 5 bases and J by 5 bases, with 16 bases between the two germline ends. This CDR3 spans 15 amino acids. Germline lookup yields CDR1 SGHTA and CDR2 FQGNSA. CDR3 region: CASSDPGAGHQPQHF. DNA for the CDR3: TGTGCCAGCAGCGACCCCGGGGCCGGGCATCAGCCCCAGCATTTT.

The rearrangement joins TRBV19 to TRBJ2-1, with 13 bases identical to TRBD2. There are 15 residues in the CDR3. Per germline, CDR1 LNHDA and CDR2 SQIVND (reference sequence). V trimming: 8 bases; J trimming: 1 base; junction bases outside the gene matches: 2. The CDR3 region has the DNA TGTGCCAGTGGGGGACTAGCGGGGTCCTACAATGAGCAGTTCTTC. Translated, it gives CASGGLAGSYNEQFF.

The rearrangement links TRBV11-2 to TRBJ1-4, with D uncertain. The CDR3 totals 16 residues. Looked up from germline, CDR1 is SGHAT and CDR2 is FQNNGV. Between the trimmed V and J ends, which lost 3 bases and 0 bases, there was a span of 11 bases. CDR3 bases: TGTGCCAGCAGCTTTATTATCTCCTCAACTAATGAAAAACTGTTTTTT. It yields the protein CASSFIISSTNEKLFF.

The chain couples TRBV2 to TRBJ2-4; no firm D call. With 2 bases removed from V and 0 bases from J, the gap between germline ends came to 8 bases. Germline V gene data show CDR1 as SNHLY and CDR2 as FYNNEI. The CDR3 spans 15 residues. This CDR3 reads CASSETWVAKNIQYF. CDR3 sequence (DNA): TGTGCCAGCAGTGAAACATGGGTAGCCAAAAACATTCAGTACTTC. Drawing the rest from reference TRBV2 and TRBJ2-4, the complete variable domain is EPEVTQTPSHQVTQMGQEVILRCVPISNHLYFYWYRQILGQKVEFLVSFYNNEISEKSEIFDDQFSVERPDGSNFTLKIRSTKLEDSAMYFCASSETWVAKNIQYFGAGTRLSVL.

This chain connects TRBV7-8 to TRBJ2-7; tentative D call: TRBD2 (5 bases). Germline CDR1 and CDR2: SGHVS and FQNEAQ. CDR3 size: 14 residues. V lost 2 bases, J lost 1 base, and 9 bases lay in between. CDR3 nucleotide sequence: TGTGCCAGCAGCTTATATTCGGGGTCCTACGAGCAGTACTTC. It yields the protein CASSLYSGSYEQYF.

This clone has more than one count but fewer than ten. The genes are TRBV6-1 and TRBJ1-5, with unresolved D. The V end was cut by 7 bases, the J end by 10 bases, with 20 bases between. This CDR3 contains 14 residues. Germline V CDR1 and CDR2: MNHNS, SASEGT. CDR3 coding DNA: TGTGCCAGCACTCAGGTCTGGATAAGGGATCCCCAGCATTTT. Protein: CASTQVWIRDPQHF.

The V and J genes are TRBV19 and TRBJ2-2; 14 bases map to TRBD2. The CDR3 is 18 residues long. J gave up 3 bases and V 5 bases, and 8 bases lay outside the gene matches. From germline, CDR1 is LNHDA and CDR2 SQIVND (reference sequence). CDR3 DNA: TGTGCCAGTAGTCCCTCTTGGGGACTAGCGGGAGACACCGGGGAGCTGTTTTTT. This sequence encodes CASSPSWGLAGDTGELFF.

The chain employs TRBV30 and TRBJ2-5, with 12 nucleotides matching TRBD2. CDR3 length: 19 residues. The junction had 14 bases not matched to a gene; V was cut back by 2 bases and J by 1 base. Looked up from germline, CDR1 is GTSNPN and CDR2 is SVGIG (reference sequence). Here the CDR3 reads CAWSLLAGGPRGFQETQYF. The CDR3 DNA is TGTGCCTGGAGTCTTCTAGCGGGGGGGCCTAGGGGATTCCAAGAGACCCAGTACTTC.